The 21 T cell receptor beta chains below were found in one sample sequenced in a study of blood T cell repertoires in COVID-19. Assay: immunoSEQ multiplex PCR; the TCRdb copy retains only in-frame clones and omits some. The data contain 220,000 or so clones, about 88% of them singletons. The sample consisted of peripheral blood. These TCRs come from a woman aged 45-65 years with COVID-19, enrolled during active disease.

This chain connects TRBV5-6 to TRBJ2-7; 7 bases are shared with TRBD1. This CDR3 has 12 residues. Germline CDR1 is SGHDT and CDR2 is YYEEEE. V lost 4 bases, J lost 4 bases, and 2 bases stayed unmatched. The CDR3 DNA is TGTGCCAGCAGCCTGACAGGGTACGAGCAGTACGTC. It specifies CASSLTGYEQYV.

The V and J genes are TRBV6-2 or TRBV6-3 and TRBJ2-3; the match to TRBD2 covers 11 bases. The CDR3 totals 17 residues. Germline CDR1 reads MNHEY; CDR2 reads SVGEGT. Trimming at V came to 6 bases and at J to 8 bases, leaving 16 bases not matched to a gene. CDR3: CASSNQIIAGGPGTQYF. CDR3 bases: TGTGCCAGCAGCAACCAAATCATAGCGGGGGGGCCGGGTACGCAGTATTTT.

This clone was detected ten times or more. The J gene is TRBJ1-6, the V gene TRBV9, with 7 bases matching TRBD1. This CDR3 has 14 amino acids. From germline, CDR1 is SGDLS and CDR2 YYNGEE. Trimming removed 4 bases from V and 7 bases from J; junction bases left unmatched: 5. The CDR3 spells CASSTRQGNSPLHF. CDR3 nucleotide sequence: TGTGCCAGCAGCACCCGACAGGGAAATTCACCCCTCCACTTT.

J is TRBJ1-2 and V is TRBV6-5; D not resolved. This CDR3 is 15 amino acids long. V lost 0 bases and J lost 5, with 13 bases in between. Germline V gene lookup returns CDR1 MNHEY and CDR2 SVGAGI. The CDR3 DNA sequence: TGTGCCAGCAGTTACTCGAAGTACGACTTGTATGGCTACACCTTC. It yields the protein CASSYSKYDLYGYTF.

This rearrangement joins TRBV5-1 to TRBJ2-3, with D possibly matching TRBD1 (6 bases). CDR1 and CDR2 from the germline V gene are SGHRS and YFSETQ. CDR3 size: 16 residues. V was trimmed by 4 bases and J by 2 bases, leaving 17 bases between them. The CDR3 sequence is CASSQFTGMVTDTQYF. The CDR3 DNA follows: TGCGCCAGCAGCCAATTCACAGGGATGGTCACAGATACGCAGTATTTT.

CDR3 amino acids: CASSLSGDLNTEAFF. DNA for the CDR3: TGTGCCAGCAGTTTAAGCGGGGACCTGAACACTGAAGCTTTCTTT. The chain recombines TRBV28 with TRBJ1-1; TRBD1 is a possible D gene (5 bases). The CDR3 is 15 amino acids. Looked up from germline, CDR1 is MDHEN and CDR2 is SYDVKM. V lost 2 bases to trimming and J lost 0 bases, with 10 bases between them.

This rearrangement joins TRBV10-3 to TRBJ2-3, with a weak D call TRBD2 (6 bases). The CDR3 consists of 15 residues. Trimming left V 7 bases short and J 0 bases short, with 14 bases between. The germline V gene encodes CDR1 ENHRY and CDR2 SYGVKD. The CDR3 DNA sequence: TGTGCCATCACCCCCGGGGGTTCTAGCACAGATACGCAGTATTTT. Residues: CAITPGGSSTDTQYF.

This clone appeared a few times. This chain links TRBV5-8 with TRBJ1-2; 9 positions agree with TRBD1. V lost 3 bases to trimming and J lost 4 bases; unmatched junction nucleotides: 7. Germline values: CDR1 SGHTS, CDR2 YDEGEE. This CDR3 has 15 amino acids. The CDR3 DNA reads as TGTGCCAGCAGCTCGACCGGGACAGGGATCTATGGCTACACCTTC. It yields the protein CASSSTGTGIYGYTF.

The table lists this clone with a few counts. DNA of the CDR3: TGTGCCAGCAGCCCGGGAGGGGGTTTGGGAGAAAACACCATATATTTT. This sequence encodes CASSPGGGLGENTIYF. The chain couples TRBV28 to TRBJ1-3; D is perhaps TRBD1 (6 bases). The CDR3 consists of 16 residues. Germline-derived CDR1 and CDR2 are MDHEN and SYDVKM. The germline V and J ends were trimmed by 6 bases and 6 bases, with 21 bases remaining between them. The full variable domain, its missing parts supplied by reference TRBV28 and TRBJ1-3, is DVKVTQSSRYLVKRTGEKVFLECVQDMDHENMFWYRQDPGLGLRLIYFSYDVKMKEKGDIPEGYSVSREKKERFSLILESASTNQTSMYLCASSPGGGLGENTIYFGEGSWLTVV.

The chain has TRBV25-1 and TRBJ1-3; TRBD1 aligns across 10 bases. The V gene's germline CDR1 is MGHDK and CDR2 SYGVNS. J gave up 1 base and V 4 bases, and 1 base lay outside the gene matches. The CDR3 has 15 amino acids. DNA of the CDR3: TGTGCCAGCAGTGGGGACAGGGGTTCTGGAAACACCATATATTTT. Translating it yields CASSGDRGSGNTIYF.

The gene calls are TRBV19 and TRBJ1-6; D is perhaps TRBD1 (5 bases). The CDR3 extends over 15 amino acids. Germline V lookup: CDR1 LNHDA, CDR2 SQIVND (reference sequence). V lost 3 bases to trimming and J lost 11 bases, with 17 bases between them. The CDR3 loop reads CASSIGTGGRTPLHF. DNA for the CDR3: TGTGCCAGTAGTATTGGCACCGGGGGTCGGACACCCCTCCACTTT.

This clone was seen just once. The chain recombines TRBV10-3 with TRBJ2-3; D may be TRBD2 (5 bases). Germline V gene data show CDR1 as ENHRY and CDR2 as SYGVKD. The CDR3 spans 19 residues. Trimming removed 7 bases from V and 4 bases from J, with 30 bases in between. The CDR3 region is CAINNRDSPWTVEADTQYF. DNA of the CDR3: TGTGCCATCAATAATAGAGACTCCCCATGGACCGTGGAGGCAGATACGCAGTATTTT.

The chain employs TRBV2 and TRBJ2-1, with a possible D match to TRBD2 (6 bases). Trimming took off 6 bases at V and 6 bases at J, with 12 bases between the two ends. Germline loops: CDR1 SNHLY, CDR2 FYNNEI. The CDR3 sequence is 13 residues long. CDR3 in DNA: TGTGCCAGCAGGGCTCCGGGGGTCAATGAGCAGTTCTTC. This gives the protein CASRAPGVNEQFF.

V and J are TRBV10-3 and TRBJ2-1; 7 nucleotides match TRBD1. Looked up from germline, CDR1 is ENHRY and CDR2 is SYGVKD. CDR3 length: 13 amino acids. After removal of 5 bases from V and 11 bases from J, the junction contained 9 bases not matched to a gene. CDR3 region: CAISPSQTGQQFF. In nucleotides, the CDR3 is TGTGCCATCAGTCCATCCCAGACAGGGCAGCAGTTCTTC.

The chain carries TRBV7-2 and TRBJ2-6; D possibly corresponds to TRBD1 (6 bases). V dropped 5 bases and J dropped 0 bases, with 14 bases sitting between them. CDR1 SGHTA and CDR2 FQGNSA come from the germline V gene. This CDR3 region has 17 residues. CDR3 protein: CASSLQGRSSGANVLTF. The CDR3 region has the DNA TGTGCCAGCAGCCTACAGGGAAGGAGCTCTGGGGCCAACGTCCTGACTTTC. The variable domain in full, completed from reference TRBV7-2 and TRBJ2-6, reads GAGVSQSPSNKVTEKGKDVELRCDPISGHTALYWYRQSLGQGLEFLIYFQGNSAPDKSGLPSDRFSAERTGGSVSTLTIQRTQQEDSAVYLCASSLQGRSSGANVLTFGAGSRLTVL.

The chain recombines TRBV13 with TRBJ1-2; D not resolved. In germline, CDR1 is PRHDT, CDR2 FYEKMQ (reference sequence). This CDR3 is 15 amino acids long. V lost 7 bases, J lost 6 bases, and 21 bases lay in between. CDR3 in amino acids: CASTRRALRMDGYTF. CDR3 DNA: TGTGCCAGCACCCGGAGGGCCCTACGGATGGATGGCTACACCTTC.

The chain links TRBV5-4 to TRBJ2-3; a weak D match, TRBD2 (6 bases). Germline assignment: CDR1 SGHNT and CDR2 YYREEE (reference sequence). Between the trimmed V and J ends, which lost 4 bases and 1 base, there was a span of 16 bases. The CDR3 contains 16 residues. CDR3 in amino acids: CASSLMTGVGTDTQYF. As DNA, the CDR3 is TGTGCCAGCAGCCTCATGACGGGGGTGGGCACAGATACGCAGTATTTT. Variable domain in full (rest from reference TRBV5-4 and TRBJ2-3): ETGVTQSPTHLIKTRGQQVTLRCSSQSGHNTVSWYQQALGQGPQFIFQYYREEENGRGNFPPRFSGLQFPNYSSELNVNALELDDSALYLCASSLMTGVGTDTQYFGPGTRLTVL.

CDR3 loop: CASRDRGSSYNEQFF. The CDR3 bases are TGCGCCAGCAGAGATCGGGGGAGCTCCTACAATGAGCAGTTCTTC. V is TRBV5-1 and J is TRBJ2-1; TRBD2 might be the D (6 bases). The ends were cut back, 5 bases at V and 0 bases at J, with 12 bases in the middle. CDR1 and CDR2 from the germline V gene are SGHRS and YFSETQ. This CDR3 spans 15 amino acids.

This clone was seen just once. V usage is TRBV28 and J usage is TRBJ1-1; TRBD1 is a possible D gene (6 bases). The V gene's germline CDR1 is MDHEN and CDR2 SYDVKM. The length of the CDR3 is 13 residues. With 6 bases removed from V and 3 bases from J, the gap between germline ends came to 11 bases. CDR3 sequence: CASRGRGYTEAFF. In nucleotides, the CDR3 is TGTGCCAGCAGGGGCAGGGGTTACACTGAAGCTTTCTTT. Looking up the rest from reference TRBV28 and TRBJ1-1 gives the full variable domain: DVKVTQSSRYLVKRTGEKVFLECVQDMDHENMFWYRQDPGLGLRLIYFSYDVKMKEKGDIPEGYSVSREKKERFSLILESASTNQTSMYLCASRGRGYTEAFFGQGTRLTVV.

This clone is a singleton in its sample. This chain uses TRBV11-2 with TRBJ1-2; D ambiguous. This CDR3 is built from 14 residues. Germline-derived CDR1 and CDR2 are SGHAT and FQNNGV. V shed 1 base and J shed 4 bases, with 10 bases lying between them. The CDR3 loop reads CASSLGADIYGYTF. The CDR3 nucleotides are TGTGCCAGCAGCTTAGGTGCAGATATCTATGGCTACACCTTC.

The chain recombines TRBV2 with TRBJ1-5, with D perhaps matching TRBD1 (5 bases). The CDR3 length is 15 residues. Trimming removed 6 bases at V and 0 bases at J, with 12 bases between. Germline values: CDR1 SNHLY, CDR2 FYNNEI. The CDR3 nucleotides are TGTGCCAGCAGCACAGGATCTTATAGCAATCAGCCCCAGCATTTT. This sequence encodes CASSTGSYSNQPQHF.